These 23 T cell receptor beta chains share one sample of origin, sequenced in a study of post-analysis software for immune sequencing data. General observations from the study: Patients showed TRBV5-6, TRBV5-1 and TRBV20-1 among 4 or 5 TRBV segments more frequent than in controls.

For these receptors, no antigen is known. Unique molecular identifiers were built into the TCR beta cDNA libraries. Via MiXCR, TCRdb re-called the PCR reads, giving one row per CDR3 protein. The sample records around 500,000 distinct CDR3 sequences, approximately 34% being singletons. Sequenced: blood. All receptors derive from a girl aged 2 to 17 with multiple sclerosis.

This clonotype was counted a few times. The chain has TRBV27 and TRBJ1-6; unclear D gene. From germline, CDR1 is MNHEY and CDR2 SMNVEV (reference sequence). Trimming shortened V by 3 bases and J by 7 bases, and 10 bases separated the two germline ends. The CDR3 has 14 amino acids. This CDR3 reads CASSFGPSNSPLHF. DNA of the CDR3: TGTGCCAGCAGTTTTGGGCCCTCGAATTCACCCCTCCACTTT.

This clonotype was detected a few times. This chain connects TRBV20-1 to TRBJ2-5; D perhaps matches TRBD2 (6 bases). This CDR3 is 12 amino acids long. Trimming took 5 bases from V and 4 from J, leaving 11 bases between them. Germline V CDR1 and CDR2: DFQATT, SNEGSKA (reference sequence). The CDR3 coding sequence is TGCAGTGCTCGGACTATGAGAGAGACCCAGTACTTC. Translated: CSARTMRETQYF.

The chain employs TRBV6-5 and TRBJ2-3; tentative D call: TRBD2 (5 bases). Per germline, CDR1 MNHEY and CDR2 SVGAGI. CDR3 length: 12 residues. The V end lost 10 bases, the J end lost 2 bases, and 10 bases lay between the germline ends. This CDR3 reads CATGMDTDTQYF. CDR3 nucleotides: TGTGCCACCGGGATGGACACAGATACGCAGTATTTT.

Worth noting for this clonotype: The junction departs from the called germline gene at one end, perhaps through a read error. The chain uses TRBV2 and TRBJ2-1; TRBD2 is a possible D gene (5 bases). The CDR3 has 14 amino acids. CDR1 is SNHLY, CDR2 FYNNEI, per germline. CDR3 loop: CANTRGPSYNEQFF. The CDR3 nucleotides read TGTGCTAACACCCGAGGGCCGTCTTACAATGAGCAGTTTTTC.

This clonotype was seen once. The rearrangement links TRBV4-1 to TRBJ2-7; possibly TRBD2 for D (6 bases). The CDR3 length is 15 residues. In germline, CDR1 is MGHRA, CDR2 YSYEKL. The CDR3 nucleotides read TGCGTCAGCAGCCAAGATTACGGGGGTGTGGTCGAGCAGTACGTC. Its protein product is CVSSQDYGGVVEQYV.

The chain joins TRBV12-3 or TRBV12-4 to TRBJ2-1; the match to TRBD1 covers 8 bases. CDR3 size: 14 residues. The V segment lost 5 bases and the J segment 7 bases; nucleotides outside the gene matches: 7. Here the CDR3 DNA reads TGTGCCAGCAGTCCCTACACAGGGGGGAATGAGCAGTTCTTC. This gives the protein CASSPYTGGNEQFF.

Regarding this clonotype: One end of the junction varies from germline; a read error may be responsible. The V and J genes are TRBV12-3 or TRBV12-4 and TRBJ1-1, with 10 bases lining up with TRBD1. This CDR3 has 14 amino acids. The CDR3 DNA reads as TGTGCCAGCACCCTGAGACAGGGGGCCACTGAAGCCTTCTTT. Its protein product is CASTLRQGATEAFF.

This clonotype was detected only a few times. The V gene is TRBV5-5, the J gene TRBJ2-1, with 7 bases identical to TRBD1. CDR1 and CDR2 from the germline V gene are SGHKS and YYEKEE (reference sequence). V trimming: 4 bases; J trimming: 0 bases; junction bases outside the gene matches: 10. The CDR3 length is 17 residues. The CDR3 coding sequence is TGTGCCAGCAGCCGCTCGCGACGGGACAGCTCCTACAATGAGCAGTTCTTC. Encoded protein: CASSRSRRDSSYNEQFF.

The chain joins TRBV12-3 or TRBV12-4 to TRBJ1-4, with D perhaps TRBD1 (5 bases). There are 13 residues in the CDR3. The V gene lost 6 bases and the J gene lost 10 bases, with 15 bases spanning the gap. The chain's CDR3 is CASSRDPRGKLFF. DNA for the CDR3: TGTGCCAGCAGCCGGGATCCAAGGGGAAAACTGTTTTTT.

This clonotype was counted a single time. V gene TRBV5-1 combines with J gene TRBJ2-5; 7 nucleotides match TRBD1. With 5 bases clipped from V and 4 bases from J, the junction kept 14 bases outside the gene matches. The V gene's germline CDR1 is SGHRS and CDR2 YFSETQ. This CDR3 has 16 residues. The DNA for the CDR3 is TGCGCCAGCAGTCCGCCCTTCCGGGACAGTTTAGAGACCCAGTACTTC. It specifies CASSPPFRDSLETQYF.

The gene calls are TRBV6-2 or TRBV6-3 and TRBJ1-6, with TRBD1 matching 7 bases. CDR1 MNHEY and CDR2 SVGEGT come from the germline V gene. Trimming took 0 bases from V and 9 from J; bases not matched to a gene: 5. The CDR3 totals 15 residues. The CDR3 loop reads CASSYSGTAFSPLHF. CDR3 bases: TGTGCCAGCAGTTACTCCGGGACAGCATTTTCACCCCTCCACTTT.

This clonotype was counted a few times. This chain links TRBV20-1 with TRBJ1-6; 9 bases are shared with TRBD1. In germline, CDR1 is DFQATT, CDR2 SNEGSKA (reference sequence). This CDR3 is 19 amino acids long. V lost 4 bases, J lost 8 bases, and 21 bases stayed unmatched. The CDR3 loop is CSATLVTGTGPTSYSPLHF. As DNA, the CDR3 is TGCAGTGCTACTTTGGTTACCGGGACAGGGCCTACGAGCTATTCACCCCTCCACTTT.

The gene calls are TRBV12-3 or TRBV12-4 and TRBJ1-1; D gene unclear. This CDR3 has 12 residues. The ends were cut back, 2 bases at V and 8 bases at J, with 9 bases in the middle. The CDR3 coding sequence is TGTGCCAGCAGTTTAAATGCGGCGGAAGCTTTCTTT. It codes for CASSLNAAEAFF.

The CDR3 reads CASSRDQGDTQYF. The CDR3 region has the DNA TGCGCCAGCAGCCGAGATCAGGGAGATACGCAGTATTTT. V gene TRBV4-1 combines with J gene TRBJ2-3; D perhaps matches TRBD1 (5 bases). Trimming shortened V by 4 bases and J by 5 bases, and 10 bases separated the two germline ends. The CDR3 has 13 residues. CDR1 is MGHRA and CDR2 is YSYEKL in the germline V gene.

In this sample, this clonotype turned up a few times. The CDR3 bases are TGTGCCATCAGTGGAGGTATCTACTACACCTTC. It yields the protein CAISGGIYYTF. The rearrangement joins TRBV10-3 to TRBJ1-2, with D unclear. Germline CDR1 and CDR2: ENHRY and SYGVKD. The CDR3 loop spans 11 amino acids. Trimming pared 4 bases from V and 10 bases from J, leaving 10 bases between.

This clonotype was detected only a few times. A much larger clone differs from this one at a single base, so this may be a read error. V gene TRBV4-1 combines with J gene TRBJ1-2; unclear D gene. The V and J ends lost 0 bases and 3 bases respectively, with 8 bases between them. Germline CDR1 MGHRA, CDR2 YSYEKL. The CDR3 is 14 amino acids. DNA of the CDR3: TGCGCCAGCAGCCAAGAAACAGAGGACTATGGCTACACCTTC. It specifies CASSQETEDYGYTF.

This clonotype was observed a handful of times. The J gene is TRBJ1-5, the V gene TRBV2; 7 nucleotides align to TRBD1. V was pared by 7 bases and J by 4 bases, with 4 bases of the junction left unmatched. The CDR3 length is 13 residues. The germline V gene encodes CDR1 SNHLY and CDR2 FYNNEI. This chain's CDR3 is CASKDRNNQPQHF. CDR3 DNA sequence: TGTGCCAGCAAGGACAGGAATAATCAGCCCCAGCATTTT.

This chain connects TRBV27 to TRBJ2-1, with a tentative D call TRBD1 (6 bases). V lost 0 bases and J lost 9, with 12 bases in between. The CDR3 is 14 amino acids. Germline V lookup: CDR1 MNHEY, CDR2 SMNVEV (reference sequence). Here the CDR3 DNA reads TGTGCCAGCAGTTTATCGAGGGGGTTGGGTGAGCAGTTCTTC. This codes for CASSLSRGLGEQFF.

CDR3 sequence (DNA): TGTGCCAGCACTATTAACTTGGCCTTGAACACTGAAGCTTTCTTT. Protein product: CASTINLALNTEAFF. The chain carries TRBV6-5 and TRBJ1-1; D gene ambiguous. This CDR3 spans 15 amino acids. Trimming left V 7 bases short and J 0 bases short, with 15 bases between. In germline, CDR1 is MNHEY, CDR2 SVGAGI.

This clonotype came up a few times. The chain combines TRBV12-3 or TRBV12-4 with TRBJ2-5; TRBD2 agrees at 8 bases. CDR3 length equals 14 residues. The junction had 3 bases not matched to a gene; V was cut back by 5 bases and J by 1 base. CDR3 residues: CASSGGGFQETQYF. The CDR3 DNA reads TGTGCCAGCAGTGGCGGGGGGTTCCAAGAGACCCAGTACTTC.

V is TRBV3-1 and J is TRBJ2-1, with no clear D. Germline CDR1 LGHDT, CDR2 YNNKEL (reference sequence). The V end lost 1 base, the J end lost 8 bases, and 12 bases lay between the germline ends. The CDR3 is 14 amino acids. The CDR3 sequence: CASSQGRPMDEQFF. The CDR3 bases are TGTGCCAGCAGCCAAGGTAGGCCCATGGATGAGCAGTTCTTC.

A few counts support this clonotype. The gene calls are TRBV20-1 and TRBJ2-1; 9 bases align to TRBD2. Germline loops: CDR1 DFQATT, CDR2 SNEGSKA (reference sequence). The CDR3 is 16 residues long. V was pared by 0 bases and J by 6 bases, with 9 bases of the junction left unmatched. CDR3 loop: CSARDGGGGNGNEQFF. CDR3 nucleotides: TGCAGTGCTAGAGATGGCGGGGGGGGTAATGGCAATGAGCAGTTCTTC.

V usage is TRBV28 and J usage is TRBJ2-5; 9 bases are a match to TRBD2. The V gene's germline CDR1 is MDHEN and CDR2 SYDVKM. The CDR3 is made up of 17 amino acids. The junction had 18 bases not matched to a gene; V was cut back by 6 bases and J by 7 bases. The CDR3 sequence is CASRGVNGLAGTWTQYF. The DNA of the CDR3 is TGTGCCAGCAGAGGTGTAAACGGCCTAGCGGGGACGTGGACCCAGTACTTC.